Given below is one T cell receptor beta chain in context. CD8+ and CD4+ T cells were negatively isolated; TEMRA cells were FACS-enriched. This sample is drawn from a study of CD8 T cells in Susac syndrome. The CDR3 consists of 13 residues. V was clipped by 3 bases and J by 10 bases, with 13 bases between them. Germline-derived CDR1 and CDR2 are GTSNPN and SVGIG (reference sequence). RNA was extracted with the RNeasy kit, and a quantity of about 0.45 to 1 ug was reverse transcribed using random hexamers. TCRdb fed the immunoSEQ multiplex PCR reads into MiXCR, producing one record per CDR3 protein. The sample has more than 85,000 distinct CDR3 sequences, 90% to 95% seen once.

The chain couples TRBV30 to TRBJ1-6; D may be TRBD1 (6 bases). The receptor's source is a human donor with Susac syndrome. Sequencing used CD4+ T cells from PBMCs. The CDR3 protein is CAWRQGNDSPLHF. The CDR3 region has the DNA TGTGCCTGGAGACAGGGCAACGACTCACCCCTCCACTTT.